The rows below give T cell receptor beta chains drawn from one sample of a study of T cell responses to AZD1222 COVID-19 vaccine. TCRdb keeps only in-frame clones here, not all; method: immunoSEQ multiplex PCR. The table has roughly 180,000 clones, about 91% seen once. Material: peripheral blood, obtained on day 0 of AZD1222 vaccination. Every receptor here comes from an adult in good health. Each CDR3 is given with its conserved first and last residue. A D gene is named only where the DNA matches it firmly. For some rows the clone size is stated as once, few or many, or as a class when expanded; others skip it.

abundance,v_gene,d_gene,j_gene,CDR3aa,CDR3nt
NA,TRBV9,TRBD1,TRBJ2-1,CASNRDRYGEQFF,TGTGCCAGCAACCGGGACAGGTACGGTGAGCAGTTCTTC
once,TRBV28,TRBD1,TRBJ2-3,CASSTPTGKTDTQYF,TGTGCCAGCAGTACACCGACAGGGAAGACAGATACGCAGTATTTT
NA,TRBV27,NA,TRBJ1-1,CASRDPNTEAFF,TGTGCCAGCAGGGACCCGAACACTGAAGCTTTCTTT
NA,TRBV12-3/TRBV12-4,TRBD1,TRBJ1-1,CASTTGQGAFF,TGTGCCAGCACCACAGGACAGGGAGCTTTCTTT
NA,TRBV18,NA,TRBJ2-5,CASSRLRGREQETQYF,TGTGCCAGCTCACGCCTGAGGGGGCGGGAGCAAGAGACCCAGTACTTC
once,TRBV29-1,TRBD1,TRBJ1-5,CSVADRGSGQPQHF,TGCAGCGTAGCTGACAGGGGGTCCGGCCAGCCCCAGCATTTT
NA,TRBV19,NA,TRBJ1-2,CASSISGQYGYTF,TGTGCCAGTAGTATTTCAGGACAGTATGGCTACACCTTC
NA,TRBV27,TRBD2,TRBJ2-7,CASSLSLAGPTYEQYF,TGTGCCAGCAGTTTGAGCCTAGCGGGTCCTACCTACGAGCAGTACTTC
NA,TRBV29-1,NA,TRBJ2-5,CSVDQRWLETQYF,TGCAGCGTTGACCAGAGGTGGTTAGAGACCCAGTACTTC
NA,TRBV6-1,TRBD2,TRBJ2-3,CASSENGGTDTQYF,TGTGCCAGCAGTGAGAACGGGGGGACAGATACGCAGTATTTT
few,TRBV7-2,TRBD1,TRBJ1-3,CASSSGTAGNTIYF,TGTGCCAGCAGCTCCGGGACAGCTGGAAACACCATATATTTT
NA,TRBV19,TRBD2,TRBJ2-7,CASSIDFGLAGEVQYF,TGTGCCAGTAGTATAGATTTTGGACTAGCGGGAGAGGTGCAGTACTTC
NA,TRBV7-9,NA,TRBJ1-5,CASSLGHLALGNQPQHF,TGTGCCAGCAGCTTAGGGCACCTCGCCCTAGGGAATCAGCCCCAGCATTTT
NA,TRBV2,NA,TRBJ1-6,CASSEARVGHSPLHF,TGTGCCAGCAGTGAAGCACGCGTGGGCCATTCACCCCTCCACTTT
NA,TRBV5-1,NA,TRBJ2-5,CASSLMQAQETQYF,TGCGCCAGCAGCTTGATGCAGGCTCAAGAGACCCAGTACTTC
NA,TRBV9,NA,TRBJ1-6,CASSVGPGRGSPLHF,TGTGCCAGCAGCGTAGGGCCGGGTCGTGGTTCACCCCTCCACTTT
NA,TRBV11-2,TRBD1,TRBJ1-6,CASSTTGGSGSSPLHF,TGTGCCAGCAGCACTACAGGGGGCTCGGGGAGTTCACCCCTCCACTTT
NA,TRBV9,NA,TRBJ1-1,CASSVGTGNTEAFF,TGTGCCAGCAGCGTAGGGACCGGTAACACTGAAGCTTTCTTT
NA,TRBV19,NA,TRBJ1-5,CASSIDLGGGQPQHF,TGTGCCAGTAGTATAGATCTTGGGGGGGGTCAGCCCCAGCATTTT
NA,TRBV7-9,TRBD1,TRBJ2-2,CASSARGLSNTGELFF,TGTGCCAGCAGCGCGAGGGGGCTCTCCAACACCGGGGAGCTGTTTTTT
NA,TRBV6-5,NA,TRBJ2-7,CASSLQGGLYEQYF,TGTGCCAGCAGCCTTCAGGGGGGCCTGTACGAGCAGTACTTC
NA,TRBV2,NA,TRBJ1-5,CASRGDLNQPQHF,TGTGCCAGCAGGGGAGACCTGAATCAGCCCCAGCATTTT
NA,TRBV4-2,TRBD1,TRBJ1-5,CASSQESRDRGGPQHF,TGTGCCAGCAGCCAAGAATCTCGGGACAGGGGCGGGCCCCAGCATTTT
NA,TRBV6-2/TRBV6-3,TRBD1,TRBJ1-5,CASSFGQGGNQPQHF,TGTGCCAGCAGTTTCGGACAGGGGGGGAATCAGCCCCAGCATTTT
NA,TRBV5-4,TRBD1,TRBJ2-2,CASSPGQGRTGELFF,TGTGCCAGCAGCCCGGGACAGGGACGCACCGGGGAGCTGTTTTTT
NA,TRBV7-2,NA,TRBJ2-1,CASSLGGSRHEQFF,TGTGCCAGCAGCTTAGGGGGTTCGAGGCATGAGCAGTTCTTC
NA,TRBV19,NA,TRBJ1-1,CASSDRSGTEAFF,TGTGCCAGTTCAGACCGGAGCGGAACTGAAGCTTTCTTT
NA,TRBV6-5,NA,TRBJ1-2,CASIPGAGLSYGYTF,TGTGCCAGCATTCCTGGAGCAGGGCTCAGCTATGGCTACACCTTC
NA,TRBV3-1/TRBV3-2,NA,TRBJ2-7,CASSQEGSLARYEQYF,TGTGCCAGCAGCCAAGAGGGTTCCTTAGCGAGATACGAGCAGTACTTC